The rows below give T cell receptor beta chains drawn from one sample of a study of CD8+ T cells in alopecia areata. Measured with immunoSEQ multiplex PCR; TCRdb has only the in-frame clones, and not every one. This table holds under 150,000 clones, around 48% found once. Source material: NKG2D-low CD8+ T cells sorted from blood. The receptors stem from a human donor with alopecia areata. CDR3s include the opening cysteine and the closing phenylalanine or tryptophan. The order of the fields is J gene, D gene, clone size, V gene, CDR3 protein, CDR3 DNA. A D gene is named only where the DNA matches it firmly. Some rows have no size entry. The others give once, few or many, or a class for an expanded clone.

TRBJ2-7	-	few	TRBV28	CASSYRDDEQYF	TGTGCCAGCAGTTACCGGGACGACGAGCAGTACTTC
TRBJ2-2	-	-	TRBV5-1	CASTATGELFF	TGCGCCAGCACCGCCACCGGGGAGCTGTTTTTT
TRBJ2-1	TRBD1	few	TRBV29-1	CSVFGTGTSDEQFF	TGCAGCGTTTTTGGGACAGGGACTTCGGATGAGCAGTTCTTC
TRBJ2-7	-	few	TRBV23-1	CASSQSSRTVESYEQYF	TGCGCCAGCAGTCAATCCTCGCGGACAGTGGAGTCCTACGAGCAGTACTTC
TRBJ2-1	TRBD2	-	TRBV29-1	CSVLAGGLGYNEQFF	TGCAGCGTCCTAGCGGGAGGATTGGGGTACAATGAGCAGTTCTTC
TRBJ2-7	-	few	TRBV19	CASSLGHEQYF	TGTGCCAGTAGTCTAGGCCACGAGCAGTACTTC
TRBJ1-1	-	few	TRBV7-9	CASSRRRQDNTEAFF	TGTGCCAGCAGCAGAAGGAGGCAAGACAACACTGAAGCTTTCTTT
TRBJ2-4	-	few	TRBV15	CATSRPPPRVHIQYF	TGTGCCACCAGCAGACCCCCCCCCAGGGTGCACATTCAGTACTTC
TRBJ1-2	-	-	TRBV20-1	CSASGYTF	TGCAGTGCTAGCGGCTACACCTTC
TRBJ1-5	TRBD1	-	TRBV4-1	CASSQGQGSQPQHF	TGCGCCAGCAGCCAGGGACAGGGTAGTCAGCCCCAGCATTTT
TRBJ2-6	-	-	TRBV15	CATSTGRAGANVLTF	TGTGCCACCAGCACGGGCAGGGCTGGGGCCAACGTCCTGACTTTC
TRBJ1-1	TRBD1	-	TRBV29-1	CSARTGGAEAFF	TGCAGCGCCAGGACAGGGGGCGCTGAAGCTTTCTTT
TRBJ2-1	-	few	TRBV7-9	CALVGSSYNEQFF	TGTGCCCTCGTAGGTAGCTCCTACAATGAGCAGTTCTTC
TRBJ2-7	-	once	TRBV6-5	CASSYEGHEQYF	TGTGCCAGCAGTTACGAGGGACACGAGCAGTACTTC
TRBJ2-7	-	once	TRBV27	CASSPQSLREQQYF	TGTGCCAGCAGTCCCCAATCCCTCAGGGAACAGCAGTACTTC
TRBJ1-1	TRBD1	-	TRBV29-1	CSVQGGNTEAFF	TGCAGCGTTCAGGGGGGTAACACTGAAGCTTTCTTT
TRBJ2-3	TRBD1	-	TRBV23-1	CASSRDSERYEQYF	TGCGCCAGCAGCCGGGACAGCGAACGCTATGAGCAGTATTTT
TRBJ1-3	-	-	TRBV30	CAWTADSGNTIYF	TGTGCCTGGACAGCGGACTCTGGAAACACCATATATTTT
TRBJ2-2	-	-	TRBV7-9	CASSKDSGELFF	TGTGCCAGCAGCAAGGATTCCGGGGAGCTGTTTTTT
TRBJ2-7	-	-	TRBV5-1	CASSLFLQTYEQYF	TGCGCCAGCAGCTTGTTTCTACAGACCTACGAGCAGTACTTC
TRBJ2-7	-	few	TRBV18	CASSPPSRNGSYEQYF	TGTGCCAGCTCACCGCCCTCTAGGAACGGATCCTACGAGCAGTACTTC
TRBJ1-1	TRBD1	-	TRBV29-1	CSVTDRGGIMAEAFF	TGCAGCGTCACCGACAGGGGCGGTATAATGGCTGAAGCTTTCTTT
TRBJ2-1	TRBD1	-	TRBV9	CASSETGVNNEQFF	TGTGCCAGCAGCGAGACAGGGGTAAACAATGAGCAGTTCTTC
TRBJ1-2	-	-	TRBV29-1	CSAWTVYGYTF	TGCAGCGCCTGGACAGTCTATGGCTACACCTTC
TRBJ2-7	-	few	TRBV29-1	CSVEAPSYEQYF	TGCAGCGTTGAGGCACCCTCCTACGAGCAGTACTTC
TRBJ2-7	-	-	TRBV29-1	CSVTSTATYEQYF	TGCAGCGTTACTTCGACGGCAACCTACGAGCAGTACTTC
TRBJ2-1	TRBD2	-	TRBV29-1	CSVPGLVLNEQFF	TGCAGCGTACCGGGACTAGTATTGAATGAGCAGTTCTTC
TRBJ2-7	-	-	TRBV27	CASSLSGGYYEQYF	TGTGCCAGCAGTTTGAGTGGCGGATACTACGAGCAGTACTTC
TRBJ2-3	-	-	TRBV27	CASSLQGPPDTQYF	TGTGCCAGCAGTTTGCAGGGACCCCCAGATACGCAGTATTTT
TRBJ2-7	TRBD1	-	TRBV19	CASSVTGTGLYEQYF	TGTGCCAGTAGTGTTACCGGGACAGGGCTATACGAGCAGTACTTC
TRBJ2-7	-	-	TRBV19	CASSPEGDPTYEQYF	TGTGCCAGTAGTCCGGAAGGGGACCCCACCTACGAGCAGTACTTC
TRBJ1-2	-	-	TRBV29-1	CSAHDTDGYTF	TGCAGCGCCCACGACACAGATGGCTACACCTTC
TRBJ1-5	TRBD1	once	TRBV30	CAWSAGQGNQPQHF	TGTGCCTGGAGTGCGGGACAGGGTAATCAGCCCCAGCATTTT
TRBJ1-5	-	-	TRBV29-1	CSVFVEGNQPQHF	TGCAGCGTTTTCGTAGAGGGCAATCAGCCCCAGCATTTT
TRBJ2-2	TRBD1	medium-sized	TRBV28	CASSSGTGDTGELFF	TGTGCCAGCAGTTCCGGGACAGGGGACACCGGGGAGCTGTTTTTT
TRBJ2-5	-	-	TRBV6-5	CASSVREQETQYF	TGTGCCAGCAGCGTCAGAGAGCAAGAGACCCAGTACTTC
TRBJ2-3	-	-	TRBV15	CATSSPPRDTQYF	TGTGCCACCAGCAGCCCACCTCGGGATACGCAGTATTTT
TRBJ1-1	-	-	TRBV10-2	CASSSVYAEAFF	TGCGCCAGCAGCTCGGTTTACGCTGAAGCTTTCTTT
TRBJ2-7	-	-	TRBV2	CASSDSSYEQYF	TGTGCCAGCAGTGACAGCTCCTACGAGCAGTACTTC
TRBJ2-1	-	few	TRBV28	CASRSSSYNEQFF	TGTGCCAGCAGGTCTAGCTCCTACAATGAGCAGTTCTTC